The 9 T cell receptor beta chains below come from one sample, sequenced in a study of blood T cells in healthy people across ages. Sample-barcoded 5' priming and a J-beta primer mix drove a second PCR of roughly 6 to 12 cycles. TCRdb fed the 5' RACE reads into MiXCR, producing one record per CDR3 protein. The sample yields 1.5 million to 2 million distinct CDR3 sequences, roughly a third seen once. The sequenced material came from blood. The source is a woman between 25 and 40 years old in good health.

The rearrangement uses TRBV29-1 and TRBJ2-4, with 8 nucleotides matching TRBD2. The germline gives CDR1 SQVTM, CDR2 ANQGSEA. The V gene end was trimmed by 4 bases and the J gene end by 5 bases; junction bases not matched to a gene: 4. The CDR3 runs 13 residues. This chain's CDR3 is CSVVPGGENIQYF. DNA of the CDR3: TGCAGCGTTGTGCCGGGAGGGGAAAACATTCAGTACTTC.

The chain joins TRBV29-1 to TRBJ2-5; D perhaps matches TRBD2 (5 bases). The germline V gene encodes CDR1 SQVTM and CDR2 ANQGSEA. Trimming removed 0 bases at V and 5 bases at J, with 10 bases between. The CDR3 contains 13 residues. This CDR3 reads CSVEDRGWETQYF. The CDR3 DNA follows: TGCAGCGTTGAAGATCGGGGTTGGGAGACCCAGTACTTC.

Remarks on this clonotype: A far larger clone is a single base away, which makes a read error likely. The chain couples TRBV29-1 to TRBJ2-3; D not certain. Germline CDR1 reads SQVTM; CDR2 reads ANQGSEA. Between the trimmed V and J ends, which lost 4 bases and 5 bases, there was a span of 10 bases. This CDR3 spans 12 amino acids. CDR3 DNA sequence: TGCAGCGTTGGTCAAGGCATAGATACGCAGTATTTT. It codes for CSVGQGIDTQYF.

This clonotype came up a few times. The junction departs from the called germline gene at one end, perhaps through a read error. The gene calls are TRBV28 and TRBJ1-6; D might be TRBD1 (6 bases). CDR1 and CDR2 from the germline V gene are MDHEN and SYDVKM. The CDR3 is 13 residues long. Here the CDR3 DNA reads TGCGCCACCGCCGGGGACATCGGCTCACCCCTCCACTTT. Its protein is CATAGDIGSPLHF.

This clonotype occurred a few times. The V gene is TRBV7-2, the J gene TRBJ1-5; weak D call: TRBD1 (6 bases). Trimming removed 5 bases from V and 7 bases from J, with 12 bases in between. The V gene's germline CDR1 is SGHTA and CDR2 FQGNSA. The CDR3 runs to 13 residues. CDR3 DNA sequence: TGTGCCAGCAGCACAGGGATACGGCAGCCCCAGCATTTT. It is translated as CASSTGIRQPQHF.

This chain connects TRBV6-1 to TRBJ2-7; the D call may be TRBD1 or TRBD2 (6 bases each). The V gene's germline CDR1 is MNHNS and CDR2 SASEGT. The CDR3 totals 14 residues. Between the trimmed V and J ends, which lost 0 bases and 12 bases, there was a span of 18 bases. The CDR3 nucleotides are TGTGCCAGCAGTGAAGCTGTGGGGGGCCGGGATACGTACTTC. Amino acids: CASSEAVGGRDTYF.

Comments on this clonotype: A junction boundary mismatches the germline segment, possibly from a read error. This chain joins TRBV4-1 and TRBJ2-1; D not certain. Per the germline V gene, CDR1 is MGHRA and CDR2 is YSYEKL. CDR3 length: 15 residues. This CDR3 is CVSSQPPTRNNEQFF. DNA of the CDR3: TGCGTCAGCAGCCAGCCCCCCACGCGCAACAATGAGCAGTTCTTC.

This clonotype was seen a few times. The V call is TRBV5-1, the J call TRBJ2-3, with D tentatively TRBD1 (6 bases). CDR3 size: 15 residues. CDR1 is SGHRS and CDR2 is YFSETQ in the germline V gene. Trimming pared 4 bases from V and 2 bases from J, leaving 14 bases between. The CDR3 DNA follows: TGCGCCAGCAGCAGGGAAGGGGGTCCCACAGATACGCAGTATTTT. This sequence encodes CASSREGGPTDTQYF.

The chain joins TRBV21-1 to TRBJ2-7. TRBV21-1 is shown as a pseudogene. The CDR3 sequence is 14 residues long. Here the CDR3 DNA reads TGTGCCAGCAGCAAACACGGACCTGACTACGAGCAGTACTTC. Amino acids: CASSKHGPDYEQYF.